The clone carrying this TCR beta chain has only a few counts. The data stem from a study of blood T cell repertoires in COVID-19. Study summary: Samples taken during acute and convalescent COVID-19 were collected in the United States, Italy and Spain. The analysed material was cDNA or gDNA that came from T cells, B-cell-depleted T cells, or PBMCs.

The table came from immunoSEQ multiplex PCR; TCRdb's copy has only in-frame clones and leaves some out. The sample contains approximately 80,000 clones, around 79% of which appear only once. The V and J ends lost 2 bases and 4 bases, in that order; junction bases with no gene match: 5. The CDR3 totals 15 residues. The V gene's germline CDR1 is MNHEY and CDR2 SVGAGI. The chain carries TRBV6-5 and TRBJ2-1; 7 bases match TRBD2. The clonotype originates from a man aged 45-60 years with active or convalescent COVID-19. Material: peripheral blood. The CDR3 sequence: CASSYTSGVYNEQFF. In DNA form, the CDR3 reads TGTGCCAGCAGTTACACGAGCGGGGTGTACAATGAGCAGTTCTTC.